Following are 20 T cell receptor beta chains from one sample sequenced in a study of blood T cell repertoires in COVID-19. Generated by immunoSEQ multiplex PCR, the TCRdb table keeps only in-frame clones and is missing some. The sample has approximately 470,000 clones, 70% to 90% seen once; the top ten hold under 4%. The sequenced sample was peripheral blood. These receptors were taken from a human donor in a cohort sampled during active COVID-19.

This clone was seen ten or more times. V gene TRBV29-1 combines with J gene TRBJ2-7; 7 bases align to TRBD2. This CDR3 is 16 amino acids long. The V segment lost 3 bases and the J segment 1 base; nucleotides outside the gene matches: 12. Looked up from germline, CDR1 is SQVTM and CDR2 is ANQGSEA. This CDR3 is CSVDTGRQEGSYEQYF. For the CDR3, the DNA is TGCAGCGTTGATACCGGGAGGCAGGAGGGTTCCTACGAGCAGTACTTC.

The genes are TRBV4-2 and TRBJ1-1; 8 bases align to TRBD1. This CDR3 is built from 15 residues. Trimming took 2 bases from V and 1 from J; bases not matched to a gene: 3. Per germline, CDR1 LGHNA and CDR2 YNFKEQ. For the CDR3, the DNA is TGTGCCAGCAGCCAATTAGACAGGGGGAACACTGAAGCTTTCTTT. Residues: CASSQLDRGNTEAFF.

The chain has TRBV19 and TRBJ1-1, with D hard to call. Germline CDR1 LNHDA, CDR2 SQIVND (reference sequence). This CDR3 spans 13 amino acids. Trimming left V 6 bases short and J 0 bases short, with 8 bases between. In DNA, the CDR3 is TGTGCCAGTAGCCTTGGCATGAACACTGAAGCTTTCTTT. It is translated as CASSLGMNTEAFF.

The J gene is TRBJ2-3, the V gene TRBV5-1, with D possibly TRBD2 on 7 matching bases. CDR1 is SGHRS and CDR2 is YFSETQ in the germline V gene. With 5 bases removed from V and 0 bases from J, the gap between germline ends came to 25 bases. The length of the CDR3 is 19 residues. The CDR3 DNA reads as TGCGCCAGCAGATTCCATGATCGGGGGGCCGTAACTAGCACAGATACGCAGTATTTT. This translates into CASRFHDRGAVTSTDTQYF.

This clone is a singleton in its sample. V is TRBV2 and J is TRBJ2-6; no definite D call. Per the germline V gene, CDR1 is SNHLY and CDR2 is FYNNEI. The ends were cut back, 4 bases at V and 0 bases at J, with 10 bases in the middle. The CDR3 is 16 amino acids. CDR3 sequence reads: CASSGELASGANVLTF. The CDR3 DNA reads as TGTGCCAGCAGTGGAGAGTTAGCCTCTGGGGCCAACGTCCTGACTTTC.

J is TRBJ2-6 and V is TRBV5-1; 9 bases line up with TRBD2. J was trimmed by 0 bases and V by 0 bases; bases with no gene match: 7. The CDR3 loop spans 19 amino acids. Germline loops: CDR1 SGHRS, CDR2 YFSETQ. This CDR3 reads CASSLAPSGRFSGANVLTF. Here the CDR3 DNA reads TGCGCCAGCAGCTTGGCCCCCAGCGGGAGGTTCTCTGGGGCCAACGTCCTGACTTTC.

The CDR3 reads CASSLSSGSFRAFF. The DNA for the CDR3 is TGTGCCAGCAGTTTATCGAGCGGCTCCTTTCGCGCTTTCTTT. This chain connects TRBV27 to TRBJ1-1; the D is unclear. Germline assignment: CDR1 MNHEY and CDR2 SMNVEV (reference sequence). The V and J ends lost 0 bases and 11 bases respectively, with 16 bases between them. This CDR3 comprises 14 residues.

Comment on this clone: Sequence at one end of the junction differs from germline and may be a read error. The chain has TRBV7-7 and TRBJ2-1; TRBD2 might be the D (5 bases). The germline V gene has CDR1 SSHAT and CDR2 FNYEAQ (reference sequence). The CDR3 is 15 residues long. In nucleotides, the CDR3 is TGTGCTAGCAGCTTAGATCTGGGGAGCTACAATGAGCAGTTCTTC. Encoded protein: CASSLDLGSYNEQFF.

The rearrangement joins TRBV30 to TRBJ1-2; the D gene is possibly TRBD1 (6 bases). V lost 8 bases and J lost 1, with 14 bases in between. The CDR3 spans 13 residues. Germline lookup yields CDR1 GTSNPN and CDR2 SVGIG (reference sequence). CDR3 sequence reads: CAGVDRDNYGYTF. CDR3 DNA sequence: TGTGCCGGCGTGGACAGAGATAACTATGGCTACACCTTC.

The rearrangement uses TRBV9 and TRBJ2-2, with a possible D match to TRBD2 (6 bases). V lost 7 bases and J 4 bases, leaving 23 bases between the germline ends. Germline loops: CDR1 SGDLS, CDR2 YYNGEE. The CDR3 covers 17 residues. CDR3 in amino acids: CASCLLPTPEGTGELFF. The CDR3 DNA is TGTGCCAGCTGCCTACTCCCAACTCCGGAGGGCACCGGGGAGCTGTTTTTT.

The V gene is TRBV4-1, the J gene TRBJ1-1, with 8 bases lining up with TRBD1. The V segment lost 3 bases and the J segment 0 bases; nucleotides outside the gene matches: 6. CDR1 is MGHRA, CDR2 YSYEKL, per germline. The CDR3 is 16 amino acids. CDR3 sequence (DNA): TGCGCCAGCAGCCACGTTCCGGGACAGGTGAACACTGAAGCTTTCTTT. The encoded protein is CASSHVPGQVNTEAFF.

This clone appeared a few times. The V gene is TRBV28, the J gene TRBJ1-4; 10 bases align to TRBD1. CDR1 and CDR2 from the germline V gene are MDHEN and SYDVKM. V was clipped by 6 bases and J by 11 bases; unmatched bases: 6. The CDR3 runs 13 residues. CDR3 sequence reads: CASSQGTGEKLFF. In DNA form, the CDR3 reads TGTGCCAGCAGCCAGGGGACAGGGGAGAAACTGTTTTTT.

The V and J genes are TRBV12-3 or TRBV12-4 and TRBJ1-1, with D possibly matching TRBD1 (5 bases). This CDR3 region has 13 residues. Trimming shortened V by 5 bases and J by 0 bases, and 7 bases separated the two germline ends. This CDR3 is CASSPTVNTEAFF. CDR3 in DNA: TGTGCCAGCAGTCCGACAGTGAACACTGAAGCTTTCTTT.

The V call is TRBV30, the J call TRBJ1-1; D unclear. Germline V gene sequence: CDR1 GTSNPN, CDR2 SVGIG (reference sequence). V lost 3 bases and J lost 1, with 9 bases in between. The CDR3 spans 13 residues. The CDR3, as DNA: TGTGCCTGGAGCACGACACCGAACACTGAAGCTTTCTTT. Encoded protein: CAWSTTPNTEAFF.

The chain recombines TRBV16 with TRBJ2-7; the match to TRBD1 covers 7 bases. The CDR3 consists of 13 residues. Germline lookup yields CDR1 KGHSY and CDR2 FQNENV. J was trimmed by 5 bases and V by 4 bases; bases with no gene match: 5. CDR3 residues: CASSPDRAHEQYF. The CDR3 DNA reads TGTGCCAGCAGCCCTGACAGGGCTCACGAGCAGTACTTC.

J is TRBJ1-1 and V is TRBV6-5, with a tentative D call TRBD1 (5 bases). CDR3 size: 13 residues. V lost 7 bases to trimming and J lost 10 bases, with 19 bases between them. Germline assignment: CDR1 MNHEY and CDR2 SVGAGI. The CDR3 is CASTARLGEGAFF. The CDR3 DNA sequence: TGTGCCAGCACCGCCCGTTTGGGGGAGGGAGCTTTCTTT.

V gene TRBV19 combines with J gene TRBJ1-2; D might be TRBD1 (6 bases). This CDR3 region has 13 residues. V was clipped by 5 bases and J by 8 bases, with 15 bases between them. Germline CDR1 and CDR2: LNHDA and SQIVND (reference sequence). The DNA for the CDR3 is TGTGCCAGTAGTGCTAGAAGGGGACACGGCTACACCTTC. The encoded protein is CASSARRGHGYTF. The full variable domain, rest sourced from reference TRBV19 and TRBJ1-2, is DGGITQSPKYLFRKEGQNVTLSCEQNLNHDAMYWYRQDPGQGLRLIYYSQIVNDFQKGDIAEGYSVSREKKESFPLTVTSAQKNPTAFYLCASSARRGHGYTFGSGTRLTVV.

This chain links TRBV20-1 with TRBJ2-5; 15 positions agree with TRBD2. CDR1 and CDR2 (germline): DFQATT, SNEGSKA (reference sequence). The V segment lost 3 bases and the J segment 5 bases; nucleotides outside the gene matches: 10. This CDR3 spans 17 amino acids. CDR3 region: CSASPSGTSGRLETQYF. CDR3 sequence (DNA): TGCAGTGCTAGTCCCTCCGGGACTAGCGGGAGGTTGGAGACCCAGTACTTC.

The J gene is TRBJ2-3, the V gene TRBV24-1; D remains ambiguous. The CDR3 has 17 amino acids. CDR1 and CDR2 (germline): KGHDR, SFDVKD. The V and J ends lost 3 bases and 0 bases respectively, with 15 bases between them. In DNA form, the CDR3 reads TGTGCCACCAGTGATCCCCTTGGCGGAGTTAGCACAGATACGCAGTATTTT. Translating gives CATSDPLGGVSTDTQYF.

The V and J genes are TRBV5-6 and TRBJ2-2, with 11 bases that match TRBD1. The V gene end was trimmed by 4 bases and the J gene end by 5 bases; junction bases not matched to a gene: 7. The CDR3 runs to 16 residues. Germline loops: CDR1 SGHDT, CDR2 YYEEEE. CDR3 DNA sequence: TGTGCCAGCAGCCGCCGGACAGGGGGCGGGACCGGGGAGCTGTTTTTT. Translating it yields CASSRRTGGGTGELFF.